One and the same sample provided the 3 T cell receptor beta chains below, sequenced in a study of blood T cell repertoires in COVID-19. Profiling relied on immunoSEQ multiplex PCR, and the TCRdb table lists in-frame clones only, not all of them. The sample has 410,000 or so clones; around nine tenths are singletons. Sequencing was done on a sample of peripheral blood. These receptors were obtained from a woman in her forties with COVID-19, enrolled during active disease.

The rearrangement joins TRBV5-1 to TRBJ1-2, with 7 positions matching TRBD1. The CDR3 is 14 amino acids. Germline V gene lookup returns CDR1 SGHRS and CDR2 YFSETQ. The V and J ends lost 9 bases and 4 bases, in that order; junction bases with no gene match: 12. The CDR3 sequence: CATSTGQNLYGYTF. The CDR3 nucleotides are TGCGCCACCTCGACAGGGCAAAACCTCTATGGCTACACCTTC. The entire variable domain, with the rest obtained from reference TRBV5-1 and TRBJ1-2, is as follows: KAGVTQTPRYLIKTRGQQVTLSCSPISGHRSVSWYQQTPGQGLQFLFEYFSETQRNKGNFPGRFSGRQFSNSRSEMNVSTLELGDSALYLCATSTGQNLYGYTFGSGTRLTVV.

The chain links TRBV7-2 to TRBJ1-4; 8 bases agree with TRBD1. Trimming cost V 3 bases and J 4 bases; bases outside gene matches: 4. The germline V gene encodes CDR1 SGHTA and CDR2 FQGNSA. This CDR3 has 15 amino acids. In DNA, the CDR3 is TGTGCCAGCAGCTTCCGGACAGGGAATAATGAAAAACTGTTTTTT. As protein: CASSFRTGNNEKLFF.

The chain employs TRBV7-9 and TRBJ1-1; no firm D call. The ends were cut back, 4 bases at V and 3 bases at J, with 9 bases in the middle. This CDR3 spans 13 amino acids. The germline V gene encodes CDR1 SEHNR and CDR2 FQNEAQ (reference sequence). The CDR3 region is CASSSVRDTEAFF. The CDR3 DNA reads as TGTGCCAGCAGCTCTGTCCGGGACACTGAAGCTTTCTTT.